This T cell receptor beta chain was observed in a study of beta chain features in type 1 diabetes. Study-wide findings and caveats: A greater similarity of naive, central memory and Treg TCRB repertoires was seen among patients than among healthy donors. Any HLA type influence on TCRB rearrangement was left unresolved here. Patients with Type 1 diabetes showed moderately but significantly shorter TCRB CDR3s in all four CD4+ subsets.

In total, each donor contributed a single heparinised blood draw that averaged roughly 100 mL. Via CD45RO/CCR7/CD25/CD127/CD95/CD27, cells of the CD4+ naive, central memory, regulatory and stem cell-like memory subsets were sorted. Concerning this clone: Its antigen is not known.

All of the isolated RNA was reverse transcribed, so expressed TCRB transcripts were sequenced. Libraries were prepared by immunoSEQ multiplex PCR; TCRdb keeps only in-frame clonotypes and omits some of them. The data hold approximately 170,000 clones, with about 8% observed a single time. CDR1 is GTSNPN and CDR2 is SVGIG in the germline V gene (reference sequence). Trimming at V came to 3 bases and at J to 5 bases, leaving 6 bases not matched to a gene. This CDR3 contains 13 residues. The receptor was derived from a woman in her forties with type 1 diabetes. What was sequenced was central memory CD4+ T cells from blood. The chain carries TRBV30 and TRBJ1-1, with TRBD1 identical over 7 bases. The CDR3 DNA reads TGTGCCTGGAGGTTCAGGGGGAATACTGAAGCTTTCTTT. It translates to CAWRFRGNTEAFF.